These 21 T cell receptor beta chains were all obtained from the same sample, sequenced in a study of control samples from healthy donors and cancer patients (dated by TCRdb to the early 2020s). Library prep was done by the immunoSEQ multiplex PCR assay. TCRdb mirrors the immuneACCESS table, restricted to in-frame sequences. Some clones are absent from its copies; in checked studies, under half trace to an unresolved V gene, and the reason for the others is unknown. Present in this sample are 250,000 to 300,000 clones, approximately 80% of which were seen just once. About an eighth of the sample is taken by the ten largest. The sample was PBMCs. The receptors here all came from a woman aged 55-70 years with lung cancer.

This rearrangement joins TRBV20-1 to TRBJ1-2; possible D gene TRBD1, 5 bases. V was clipped by 3 bases and J by 8 bases, with 10 bases between them. The CDR3 totals 11 residues. Germline assignment: CDR1 DFQATT and CDR2 SNEGSKA (reference sequence). CDR3 loop: CSASEGSGYTF. As DNA, the CDR3 is TGCAGTGCTAGTGAGGGGTCGGGCTACACCTTC.

Comments on this clone: This may be a read error, as it is one base from a much larger clone. The chain has TRBV5-6 and TRBJ2-1; 11 positions match TRBD1. Germline V gene lookup returns CDR1 SGHDT and CDR2 YYEEEE. With 10 bases clipped from V and 7 bases from J, the junction kept 10 bases outside the gene matches. This CDR3 has 14 residues. CDR3 region: CAGTRTGGWNEQFF. The CDR3 nucleotides read TGTGCCGGCACCCGGACAGGGGGCTGGAATGAGCAGTTCTTC.

The chain couples TRBV4-2 to TRBJ1-6; D call uncertain. This CDR3 has 15 residues. Germline CDR1 and CDR2: LGHNA and YNFKEQ. Trimming cost V 1 base and J 3 bases, with 7 bases left between them. The DNA of the CDR3 is TGTGCCAGCAGCCAAGGCAACAGCTATAATTCACCCCTCCACTTT. Protein sequence: CASSQGNSYNSPLHF.

The V gene is TRBV5-1, the J gene TRBJ2-6; D gene unclear. The V gene's germline CDR1 is SGHRS and CDR2 YFSETQ. The CDR3 is 16 residues long. V dropped 3 bases and J dropped 0 bases, with 10 bases sitting between them. The CDR3 sequence: CASSSTPASGANVLTF. The CDR3 DNA follows: TGCGCCAGCAGCTCGACTCCGGCCTCTGGGGCCAACGTCCTGACTTTC.

V is TRBV4-2 and J is TRBJ1-1, with a possible D match to TRBD1 (6 bases). This CDR3 is built from 14 residues. Germline V lookup: CDR1 LGHNA, CDR2 YNFKEQ. The V gene lost 3 bases and the J gene lost 1 base, with 9 bases spanning the gap. The CDR3 sequence is CASSQDSKNTEAFF. The DNA of the CDR3 is TGTGCCAGCAGCCAGGACAGTAAGAACACTGAAGCTTTCTTT.

The rearrangement joins TRBV10-1 to TRBJ2-5, with D perhaps matching TRBD2 (6 bases). Germline-derived CDR1 and CDR2 are WNHNN and SYGVQD (reference sequence). V lost 2 bases and J 5 bases, leaving 15 bases between the germline ends. This CDR3 has 15 amino acids. The CDR3 nucleotides read TGCGCCAGCAGTGAGGTGTTAGGCGGGAAGGAGACCCAGTACTTC. Its protein is CASSEVLGGKETQYF.

V is TRBV7-3 and J is TRBJ2-3; D is perhaps TRBD1 (6 bases). The CDR3 totals 14 residues. The V end lost 3 bases, the J end lost 0 bases, and 7 bases lay between the germline ends. Per the germline V gene, CDR1 is SGHTA and CDR2 is FQGTGA. CDR3 DNA: TGTGCCAGCAGCTTGGACAGTAGCACAGATACGCAGTATTTT. Translation: CASSLDSSTDTQYF.

J is TRBJ1-2 and V is TRBV4-1; 8 bases align to TRBD1. Looked up from germline, CDR1 is MGHRA and CDR2 is YSYEKL. CDR3 length: 16 residues. V lost 3 bases, J lost 2 bases, and 8 bases stayed unmatched. In nucleotides, the CDR3 is TGCGCCAGCAGCCATGGTACAGGGGGTCCAAACTATGGCTACACCTTC. Its protein is CASSHGTGGPNYGYTF.

The count of this clone is one. In DNA form, the CDR3 reads TGTGCCGGGCGGCGGGGGGCGGGGGAGACCCAGTACTTC. Translating gives CAGRRGAGETQYF. The gene calls are TRBV2 and TRBJ2-5, with TRBD2 identical over 8 bases. CDR3 length equals 13 residues. Germline CDR1 and CDR2: SNHLY and FYNNEI. Trimming removed 11 bases from V and 5 bases from J; junction bases left unmatched: 10. The full variable domain, with the rest looked up from reference TRBV2 and TRBJ2-5, is EPEVTQTPSHQVTQMGQEVILRCVPISNHLYFYWYRQILGQKVEFLVSFYNNEISEKSEIFDDQFSVERPDGSNFTLKIRSTKLEDSAMYFCAGRRGAGETQYFGPGTRLLVL.

The chain uses TRBV21-1 and TRBJ2-5. TRBV21-1 is given as a pseudogene. The CDR3 consists of 19 residues. The CDR3 spells CASSKYRGVGAGPQETQYF. The CDR3 DNA reads TGTGCCAGCAGCAAATATAGGGGAGTAGGGGCAGGGCCCCAAGAGACCCAGTACTTC.

This clone was found a few times. The chain links TRBV29-1 to TRBJ2-2; TRBD1 matches at 7 bases. This CDR3 comprises 13 residues. The germline CDR1 and CDR2 sequences are SQVTM and ANQGSEA. J gave up 0 bases and V 6 bases, and 1 base lay outside the gene matches. CDR3 loop: CSVGQTNTGELFF. The CDR3 nucleotides are TGCAGCGTGGGACAGACGAACACCGGGGAGCTGTTTTTT.

The chain combines TRBV6-1 with TRBJ2-4; 9 positions agree with TRBD1. The J segment lost 13 bases and the V segment lost 3 bases, leaving 1 base of the junction unmatched. This CDR3 region has 11 residues. CDR1 is MNHNS and CDR2 is SASEGT in the germline V gene. CDR3 residues: CASSEGTGQYF. CDR3 nucleotide sequence: TGTGCCAGCAGTGAGGGGACAGGGCAGTACTTC.

This chain connects TRBV20-1 to TRBJ1-2, with no clear D. CDR1 and CDR2 (germline): DFQATT, SNEGSKA (reference sequence). V shed 3 bases and J shed 4 bases, with 9 bases lying between them. This CDR3 has 12 residues. For the CDR3, the DNA is TGCAGTGCTAGTCAAGGCATCTATGGCTACACCTTC. Protein: CSASQGIYGYTF.

J is TRBJ2-1 and V is TRBV27; D may correspond to TRBD1 or TRBD2 (5 bases each). Germline V gene sequence: CDR1 MNHEY, CDR2 SMNVEV (reference sequence). This CDR3 contains 12 residues. Trimming stripped 6 bases from V and 10 bases from J, with 13 bases between. The CDR3 sequence: CASSHTGREQFF. The CDR3 bases are TGTGCCAGCAGCCACACGGGACGCGAGCAGTTCTTC.

The genes are TRBV5-6 and TRBJ1-1; tentatively, D is TRBD1 (5 bases). The ends were cut back, 0 bases at V and 3 bases at J, with 9 bases in the middle. The CDR3 is made up of 14 amino acids. In germline, CDR1 is SGHDT, CDR2 YYEEEE. The CDR3 region is CASSLVQGYTEAFF. The CDR3 region has the DNA TGTGCCAGCAGCTTGGTTCAGGGTTACACTGAAGCTTTCTTT.

The rearrangement uses TRBV7-9 and TRBJ1-5; the match to TRBD1 covers 7 bases. The CDR3 spans 16 residues. Germline V gene data show CDR1 as SEHNR and CDR2 as FQNEAQ (reference sequence). The ends lost 4 bases at V and 5 bases at J; junction bases unmatched: 11. This CDR3 is CASSYTTGAGDQPQHF. CDR3 in DNA: TGTGCCAGCAGCTATACCACAGGGGCTGGGGATCAGCCCCAGCATTTT.

The chain carries TRBV30 and TRBJ1-2; D is possibly TRBD1 (6 bases). Germline V gene data show CDR1 as GTSNPN and CDR2 as SVGIG (reference sequence). V was pared by 1 base and J by 5 bases, with 14 bases between. The CDR3 loop spans 14 amino acids. The CDR3 DNA sequence: TGTGCCTGGAGTGCCCAGGGGTTAGGATATGGCTACACCTTC. Its protein product is CAWSAQGLGYGYTF.

This rearrangement joins TRBV9 to TRBJ1-1; D is undetermined. Trimming took 0 bases from V and 1 from J, leaving 10 bases between them. Per the germline V gene, CDR1 is SGDLS and CDR2 is YYNGEE. The CDR3 spans 15 residues. The CDR3 protein is CASSVGPLPNTEAFF. CDR3 DNA: TGTGCCAGCAGCGTAGGCCCTCTCCCGAACACTGAAGCTTTCTTT.

The rearrangement joins TRBV5-4 to TRBJ1-1; no clear D gene. The CDR3 is 13 residues long. CDR1 is SGHNT, CDR2 YYREEE, per germline (reference sequence). The V and J ends lost 3 bases and 2 bases respectively, with 8 bases between them. The CDR3 DNA sequence: TGTGCCAGCAGCTCCATACTTAACACTGAAGCTTTCTTT. Protein: CASSSILNTEAFF.

The rearrangement uses TRBV6-2 or TRBV6-3 and TRBJ1-1; D gene uncertain. The CDR3 loop spans 13 amino acids. Germline V lookup: CDR1 MNHEY, CDR2 SVGEGT. Trimming cost V 5 bases and J 1 base, with 8 bases left between them. DNA for the CDR3: TGTGCCAGCAGTCTCCAATCGAACACTGAAGCTTTCTTT. This sequence encodes CASSLQSNTEAFF.

About this clone itself: Sequence at one end of the junction differs from germline and may be a read error. This rearrangement joins TRBV5-1 to TRBJ1-1; 7 bases match TRBD1. Germline CDR1 and CDR2: SGHRS and YFSETQ. The CDR3 length is 15 residues. CDR3 protein: CASSLEGQLSTETFF. Here the CDR3 DNA reads TGCGCCAGCAGCTTGGAGGGACAGTTGAGCACTGAAACTTTCTTT.